This T cell receptor beta chain was identified in a study of blood T cell dynamics during melanoma immunotherapy. The data were produced by immunoSEQ multiplex PCR, yet TCRdb's version contains in-frame clones alone and is incomplete. This table has 9,900 or so clones, roughly 86% appearing once. The sample's time point: pre-treatment baseline. The sample consisted of blood, taken from a patient treated with checkpoint blockade. The receptor's source is a human donor with melanoma.

The CDR3 DNA is TGTGCCAGCAACTTACAGGACGACACCGCTCAGGGGCAGTATTTT. It is translated as CASNLQDDTAQGQYF. The chain uses TRBV6-5 and TRBJ2-3; TRBD1 is a possible D gene (5 bases). The CDR3 runs to 15 residues. V gave up 7 bases and J gave up 11 bases, with 25 bases separating them. Germline V gene sequence: CDR1 MNHEY, CDR2 SVGAGI.